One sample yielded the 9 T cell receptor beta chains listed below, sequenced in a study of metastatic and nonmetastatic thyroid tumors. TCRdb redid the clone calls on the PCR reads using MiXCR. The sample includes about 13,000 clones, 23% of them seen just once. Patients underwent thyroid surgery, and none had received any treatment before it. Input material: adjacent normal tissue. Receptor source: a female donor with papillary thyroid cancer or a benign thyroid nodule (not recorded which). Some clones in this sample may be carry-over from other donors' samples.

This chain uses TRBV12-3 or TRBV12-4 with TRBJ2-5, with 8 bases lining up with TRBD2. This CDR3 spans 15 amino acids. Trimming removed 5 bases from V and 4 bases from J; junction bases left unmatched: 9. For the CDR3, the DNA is TGTGCCAGCAGTGGGGGGGCGGGGGGTGGAGAGACCCAGTACTTC. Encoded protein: CASSGGAGGGETQYF.

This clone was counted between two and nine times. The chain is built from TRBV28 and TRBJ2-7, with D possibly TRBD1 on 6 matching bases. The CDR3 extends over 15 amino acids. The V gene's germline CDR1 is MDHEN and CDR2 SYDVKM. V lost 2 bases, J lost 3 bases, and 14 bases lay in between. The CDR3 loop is CASSLKFTGIYEQYF. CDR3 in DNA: TGTGCCAGCAGTTTAAAATTTACAGGGATCTACGAGCAGTACTTC.

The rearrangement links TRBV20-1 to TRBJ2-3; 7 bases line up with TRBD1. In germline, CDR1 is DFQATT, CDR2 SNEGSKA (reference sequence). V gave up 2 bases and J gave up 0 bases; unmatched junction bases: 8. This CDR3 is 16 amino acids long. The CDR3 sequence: CSARPPTGPSTDTQYF. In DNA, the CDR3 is TGCAGTGCTAGACCTCCGACAGGGCCAAGCACAGATACGCAGTATTTT.

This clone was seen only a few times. CDR3 residues: CASRGGFEASTGELFF. For the CDR3, the DNA is TGTGCCAGCAGGGGAGGGTTTGAGGCTAGCACCGGGGAGCTGTTTTTT. The chain uses TRBV6-2 or TRBV6-3 and TRBJ2-2; the match to TRBD2 covers 7 bases. CDR1 and CDR2 (germline): MNHEY, SVGEGT. The CDR3 loop spans 16 amino acids. Unmatched junction bases numbered 11, after V lost 6 bases and J lost 4 bases.

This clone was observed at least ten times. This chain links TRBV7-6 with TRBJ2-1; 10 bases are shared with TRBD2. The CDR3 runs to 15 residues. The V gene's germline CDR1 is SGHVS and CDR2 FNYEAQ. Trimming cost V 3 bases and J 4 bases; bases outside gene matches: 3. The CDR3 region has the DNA TGTGCCAGCAGCTTGACTAGCGGGCCTTACAATGAGCAGTTCTTC. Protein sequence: CASSLTSGPYNEQFF.

The CDR3 spells CASRLQGNTEAFF. The CDR3 DNA is TGTGCCAGCAGATTACAGGGTAACACTGAAGCTTTCTTT. This chain uses TRBV12-3 or TRBV12-4 with TRBJ1-1; D is possibly TRBD1 (6 bases). V dropped 6 bases and J dropped 2 bases, with 10 bases sitting between them. CDR3 size: 13 residues.

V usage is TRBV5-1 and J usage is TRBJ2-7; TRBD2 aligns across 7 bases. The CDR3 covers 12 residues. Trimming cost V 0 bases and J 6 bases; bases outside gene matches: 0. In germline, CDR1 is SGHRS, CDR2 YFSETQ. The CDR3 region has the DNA TGCGCCAGCAGCTTGGCTAGCGGCGAGCAGTACTTC. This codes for CASSLASGEQYF.

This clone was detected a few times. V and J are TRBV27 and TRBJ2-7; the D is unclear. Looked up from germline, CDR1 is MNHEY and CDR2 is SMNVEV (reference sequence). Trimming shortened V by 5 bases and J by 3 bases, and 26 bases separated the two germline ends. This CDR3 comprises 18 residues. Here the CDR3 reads CASSPNPAASPEHYEQYF. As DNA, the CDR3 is TGTGCCAGCAGTCCAAACCCCGCCGCATCACCTGAACACTACGAGCAGTACTTC.

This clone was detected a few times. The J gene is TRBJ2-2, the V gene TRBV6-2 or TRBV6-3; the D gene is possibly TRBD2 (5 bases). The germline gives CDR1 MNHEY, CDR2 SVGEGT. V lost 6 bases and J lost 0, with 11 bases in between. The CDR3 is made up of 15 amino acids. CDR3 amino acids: CASSSVSANTGELFF. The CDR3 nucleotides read TGTGCCAGCAGCTCGGTTAGCGCGAACACCGGGGAGCTGTTTTTT.